This T cell receptor (beta chain) appears in the sequencing data of a study of identifying expanded T cells in peripheral blood. Collection occurred without any documented infections or immune events in donors. This table comes from immunoSEQ multiplex PCR, and its TCRdb copy is limited to in-frame clones, with some not included. This sample carries under 150,000 clones, approximately 86% of them seen once, and the ten largest clones take 7.5% to 9%. General observations from the study: Differentially abundant clones: roughly 1.2 between replicates, approximately 16 at two to three weeks, 19 to 20 at four. Across healthy donors, higher total template counts meant significantly greater roughly 2-week count variance.

From germline, CDR1 is MNHNS and CDR2 SASEGT. This CDR3 comprises 13 residues. V lost 3 bases and J lost 2, with 6 bases in between. Ten or more counts support this clone. Its target is not known. The chain recombines TRBV6-1 with TRBJ2-3; D remains ambiguous. Sequencing was done on a sample of blood. The receptor was derived from a person aged 18 to 70 in good health. DNA for the CDR3: TGTGCCAGCAGTGACCTCTACACAGATACGCAGTATTTT. Translating gives CASSDLYTDTQYF.